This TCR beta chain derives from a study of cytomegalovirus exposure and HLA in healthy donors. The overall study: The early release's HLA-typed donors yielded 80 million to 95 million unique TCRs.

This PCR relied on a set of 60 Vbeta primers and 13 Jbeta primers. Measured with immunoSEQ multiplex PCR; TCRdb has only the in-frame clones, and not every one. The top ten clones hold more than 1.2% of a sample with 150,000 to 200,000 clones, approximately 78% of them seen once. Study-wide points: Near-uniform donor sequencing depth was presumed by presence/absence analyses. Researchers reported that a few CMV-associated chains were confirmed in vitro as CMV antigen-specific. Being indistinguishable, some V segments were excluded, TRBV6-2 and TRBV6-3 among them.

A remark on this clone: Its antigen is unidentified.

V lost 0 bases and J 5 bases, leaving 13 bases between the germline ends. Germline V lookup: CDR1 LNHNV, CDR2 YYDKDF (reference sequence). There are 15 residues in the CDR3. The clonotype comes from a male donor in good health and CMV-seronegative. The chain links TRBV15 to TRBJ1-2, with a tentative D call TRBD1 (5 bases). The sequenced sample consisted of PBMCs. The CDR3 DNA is TGTGCCACCAGCAGAGATGCGGAACAGGAGTATGGCTACACCTTC. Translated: CATSRDAEQEYGYTF.